This T cell receptor beta chain came from a study of blood T cell repertoires in COVID-19. Study-wide background: The study drew acute and convalescent COVID-19 samples from the United States, Italy and Spain. PBMCs, B-cell-depleted T cells, or T cells provided the cDNA or gDNA that made up the material.

Trimming removed 4 bases at V and 3 bases at J, with 10 bases between. This CDR3 has 14 residues. Germline values: CDR1 SGHNT, CDR2 YYREEE (reference sequence). Source study methods: Reference gene primer amplification gave nucleated cell count estimates. Sequencing was performed with immunoSEQ multiplex PCR; in TCRdb, only in-frame clones are kept and a portion is missing. The V and J calls and the clone size are those of that table, but D and trimming were determined from the DNA. The sample records 200,000 to 250,000 clones, 83% being singletons. The V and J genes are TRBV5-4 and TRBJ2-2; TRBD1 is a possible D gene (6 bases). Sequencing was done on a sample of peripheral blood. This receptor was identified in a human donor in a cohort sampled during active COVID-19. The CDR3 nucleotides are TGTGCCAGCAGCGCTACAGGGCACACCGGGGAGCTGTTTTTT. This encodes CASSATGHTGELFF.